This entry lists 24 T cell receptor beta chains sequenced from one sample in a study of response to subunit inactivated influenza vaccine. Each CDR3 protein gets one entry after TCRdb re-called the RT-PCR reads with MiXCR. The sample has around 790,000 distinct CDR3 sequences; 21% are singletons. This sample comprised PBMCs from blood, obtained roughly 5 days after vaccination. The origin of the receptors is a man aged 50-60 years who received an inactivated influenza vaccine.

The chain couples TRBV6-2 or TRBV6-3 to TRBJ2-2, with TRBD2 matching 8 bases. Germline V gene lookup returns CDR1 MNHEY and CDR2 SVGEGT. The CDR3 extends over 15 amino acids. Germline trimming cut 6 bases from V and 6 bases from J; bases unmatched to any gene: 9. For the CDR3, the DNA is TGTGCCAGCAGATCCCCGGGACTAGTGGCCGGGGAGCTGTTTTTT. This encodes CASRSPGLVAGELFF.

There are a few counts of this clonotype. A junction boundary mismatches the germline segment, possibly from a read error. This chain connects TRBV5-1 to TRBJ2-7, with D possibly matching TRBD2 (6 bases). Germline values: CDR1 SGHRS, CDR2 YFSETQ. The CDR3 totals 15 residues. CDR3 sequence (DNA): TGCGCCAGCAGCTTGGCCGGGACTCACTCCGACGAGCAGTACTTC. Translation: CASSLAGTHSDEQYF.

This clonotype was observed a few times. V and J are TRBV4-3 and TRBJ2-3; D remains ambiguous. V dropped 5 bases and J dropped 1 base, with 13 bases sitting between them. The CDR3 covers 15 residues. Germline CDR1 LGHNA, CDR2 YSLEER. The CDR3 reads CASSLDGVRTDTQYF. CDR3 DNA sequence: TGCGCCAGCAGCTTGGATGGGGTTCGCACAGATACGCAGTATTTT.

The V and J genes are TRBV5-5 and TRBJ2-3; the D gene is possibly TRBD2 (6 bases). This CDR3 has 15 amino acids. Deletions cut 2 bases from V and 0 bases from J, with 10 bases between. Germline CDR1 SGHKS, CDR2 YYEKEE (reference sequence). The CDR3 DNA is TGTGCCAGCAGCTTAAGCGGGCGGAGCACAGATACGCAGTATTTT. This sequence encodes CASSLSGRSTDTQYF. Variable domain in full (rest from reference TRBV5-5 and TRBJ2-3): DAGVTQSPTHLIKTRGQQVTLRCSPISGHKSVSWYQQVLGQGPQFIFQYYEKEERGRGNFPDRFSARQFPNYSSELNVNALLLGDSALYLCASSLSGRSTDTQYFGPGTRLTVL.

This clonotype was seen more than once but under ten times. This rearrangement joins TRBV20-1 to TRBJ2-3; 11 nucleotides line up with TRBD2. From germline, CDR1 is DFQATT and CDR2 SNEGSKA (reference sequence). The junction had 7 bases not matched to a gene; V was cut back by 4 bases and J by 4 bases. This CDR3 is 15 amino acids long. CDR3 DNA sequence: TGCAGTGCTAACCCACTAGCGGGAGTTCCAGATACGCAGTATTTT. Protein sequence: CSANPLAGVPDTQYF.

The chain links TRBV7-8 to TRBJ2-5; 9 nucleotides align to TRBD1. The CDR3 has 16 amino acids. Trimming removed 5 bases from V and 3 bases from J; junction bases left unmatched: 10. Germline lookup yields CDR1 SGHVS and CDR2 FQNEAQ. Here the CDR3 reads CASSPGTGRMKETQYF. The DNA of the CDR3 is TGTGCCAGCAGCCCCGGGACAGGGAGAATGAAAGAGACCCAGTACTTC.

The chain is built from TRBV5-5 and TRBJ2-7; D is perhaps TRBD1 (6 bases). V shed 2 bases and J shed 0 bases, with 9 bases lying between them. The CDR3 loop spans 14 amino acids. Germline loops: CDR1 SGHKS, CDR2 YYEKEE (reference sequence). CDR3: CASSFSTGSYEQYF. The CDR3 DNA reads TGTGCCAGCAGCTTTTCGACAGGCTCCTACGAGCAGTACTTC.

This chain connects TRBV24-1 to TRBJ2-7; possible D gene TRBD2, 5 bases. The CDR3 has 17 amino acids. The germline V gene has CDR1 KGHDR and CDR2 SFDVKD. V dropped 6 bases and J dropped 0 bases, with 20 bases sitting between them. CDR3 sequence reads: CATSSGLTDSSSYEQYF. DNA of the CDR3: TGTGCCACCAGTTCAGGTTTAACGGACTCGAGCTCCTACGAGCAGTACTTC.

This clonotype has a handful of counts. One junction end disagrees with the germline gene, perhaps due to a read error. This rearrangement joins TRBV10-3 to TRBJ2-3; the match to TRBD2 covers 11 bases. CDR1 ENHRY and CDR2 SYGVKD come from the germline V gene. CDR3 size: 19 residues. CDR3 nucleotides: TGTGCCTTCAGTTCAAACCGACTAGCGGGGTTTGCAGGCACAGATACGCAGTATTTT. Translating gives CAFSSNRLAGFAGTDTQYF.

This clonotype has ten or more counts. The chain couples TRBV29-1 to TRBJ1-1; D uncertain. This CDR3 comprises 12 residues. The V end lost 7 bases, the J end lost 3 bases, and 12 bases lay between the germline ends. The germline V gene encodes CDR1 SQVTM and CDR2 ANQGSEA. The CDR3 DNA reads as TGCAGCGCGGACGTTAAGGACACTGAAGCTTTCTTT. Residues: CSADVKDTEAFF.

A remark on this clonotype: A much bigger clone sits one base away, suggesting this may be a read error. The CDR3 DNA follows: TGTGCCAGCAGCCGGACCCAGGCGGGCAAGCAGCCCCAGCATTTT. This codes for CASSRTQAGKQPQHF. The chain has TRBV4-2 and TRBJ1-5; D is undetermined. Germline CDR1 and CDR2: LGHNA and YNFKEQ. The CDR3 totals 15 residues.

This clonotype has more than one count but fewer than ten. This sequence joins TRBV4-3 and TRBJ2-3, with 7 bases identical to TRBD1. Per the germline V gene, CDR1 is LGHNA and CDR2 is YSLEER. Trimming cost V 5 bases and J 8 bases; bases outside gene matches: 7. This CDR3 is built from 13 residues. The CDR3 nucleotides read TGCGCCAGCAGCGACCAGAGGGGGCGTACGCAGTATTTT. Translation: CASSDQRGRTQYF.

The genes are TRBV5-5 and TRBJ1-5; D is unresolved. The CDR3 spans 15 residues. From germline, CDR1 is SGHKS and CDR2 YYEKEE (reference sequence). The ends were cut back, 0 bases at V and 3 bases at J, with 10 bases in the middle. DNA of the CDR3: TGTGCCAGCAGCTTGGACATGGGGATCAATCAGCCCCAGCATTTT. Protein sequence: CASSLDMGINQPQHF.

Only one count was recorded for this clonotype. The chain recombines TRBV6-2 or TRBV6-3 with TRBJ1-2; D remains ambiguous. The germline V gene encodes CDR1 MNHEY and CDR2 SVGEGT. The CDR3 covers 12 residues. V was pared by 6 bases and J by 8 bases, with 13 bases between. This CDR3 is CASRSGSTGYTF. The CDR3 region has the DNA TGTGCCAGCAGATCAGGTTCCACCGGCTACACCTTC.

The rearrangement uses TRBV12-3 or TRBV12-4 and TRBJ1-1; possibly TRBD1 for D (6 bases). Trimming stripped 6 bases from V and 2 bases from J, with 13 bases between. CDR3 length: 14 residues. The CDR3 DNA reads TGTGCCAGCAGGGCAGGGGATTTAAACACTGAAGCTTTCTTT. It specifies CASRAGDLNTEAFF.

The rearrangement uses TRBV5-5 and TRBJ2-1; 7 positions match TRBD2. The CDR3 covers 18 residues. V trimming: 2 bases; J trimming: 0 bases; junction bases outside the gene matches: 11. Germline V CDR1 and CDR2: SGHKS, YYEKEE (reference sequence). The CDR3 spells CASSLQPGLGSSYNEQFF. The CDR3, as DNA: TGTGCCAGCAGCTTACAACCCGGACTAGGGAGCTCCTACAATGAGCAGTTCTTC.

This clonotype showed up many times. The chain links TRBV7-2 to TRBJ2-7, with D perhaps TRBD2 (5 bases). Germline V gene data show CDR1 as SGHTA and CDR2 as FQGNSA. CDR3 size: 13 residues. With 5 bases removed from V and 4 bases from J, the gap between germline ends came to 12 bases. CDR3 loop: CASSTRTGYEQYF. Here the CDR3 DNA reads TGTGCCAGCAGCACGCGGACGGGGTACGAGCAGTACTTC.

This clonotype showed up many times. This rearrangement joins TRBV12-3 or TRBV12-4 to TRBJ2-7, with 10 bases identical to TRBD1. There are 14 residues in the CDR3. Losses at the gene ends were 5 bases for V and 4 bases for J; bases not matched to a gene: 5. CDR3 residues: CASSPGQGLYEQYF. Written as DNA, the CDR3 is TGTGCCAGCAGTCCGGGACAGGGGCTTTACGAGCAGTACTTC.

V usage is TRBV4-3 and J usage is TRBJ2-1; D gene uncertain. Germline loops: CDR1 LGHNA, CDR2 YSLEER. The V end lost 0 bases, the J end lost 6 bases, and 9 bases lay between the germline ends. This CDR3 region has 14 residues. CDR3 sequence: CASSQDLSTNEQFF. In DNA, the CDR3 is TGCGCCAGCAGCCAAGATCTGTCTACCAATGAGCAGTTCTTC.

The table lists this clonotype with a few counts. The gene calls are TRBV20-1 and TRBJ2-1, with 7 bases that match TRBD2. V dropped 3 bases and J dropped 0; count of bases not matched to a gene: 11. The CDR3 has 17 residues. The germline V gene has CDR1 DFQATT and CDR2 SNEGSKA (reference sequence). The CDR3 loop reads CSARDSGGTSSYNEQFF. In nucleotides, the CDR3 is TGCAGTGCTAGGGACTCGGGAGGCACGAGCTCCTACAATGAGCAGTTCTTC.

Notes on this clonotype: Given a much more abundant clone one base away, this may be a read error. In nucleotides, the CDR3 is TGTGCCAGCAGTTCCAAGGGGTACAATGAGCAGTACTTC. Encoded protein: CASSSKGYNEQYF. The V call is TRBV6-5, the J call TRBJ2-1; D might be TRBD1 (5 bases). The J call is doubtful: the DNA matches TRBJ2-7 better. Germline assignment: CDR1 MNHEY and CDR2 SVGAGI. This CDR3 has 13 residues.

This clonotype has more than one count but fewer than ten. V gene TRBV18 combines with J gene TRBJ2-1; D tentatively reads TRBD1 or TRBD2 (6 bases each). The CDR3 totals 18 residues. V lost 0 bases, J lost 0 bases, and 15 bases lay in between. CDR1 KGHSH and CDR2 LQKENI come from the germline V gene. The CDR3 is CASSPPIGGWSSYNEQFF. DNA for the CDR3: TGTGCCAGCTCACCACCGATCGGGGGCTGGAGCTCCTACAATGAGCAGTTCTTC.

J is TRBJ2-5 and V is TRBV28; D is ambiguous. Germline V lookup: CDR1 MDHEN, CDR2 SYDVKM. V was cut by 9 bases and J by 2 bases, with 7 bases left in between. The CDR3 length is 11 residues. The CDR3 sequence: CARYSQETQYF. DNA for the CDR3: TGTGCCAGGTACTCGCAAGAGACCCAGTACTTC.

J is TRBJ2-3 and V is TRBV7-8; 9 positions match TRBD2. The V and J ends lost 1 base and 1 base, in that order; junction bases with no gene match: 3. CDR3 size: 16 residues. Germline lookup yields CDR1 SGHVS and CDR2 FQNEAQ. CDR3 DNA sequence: TGTGCCAGCAGCTTAGAGATAGCGGGGGGCACAGATACGCAGTATTTT. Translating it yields CASSLEIAGGTDTQYF.